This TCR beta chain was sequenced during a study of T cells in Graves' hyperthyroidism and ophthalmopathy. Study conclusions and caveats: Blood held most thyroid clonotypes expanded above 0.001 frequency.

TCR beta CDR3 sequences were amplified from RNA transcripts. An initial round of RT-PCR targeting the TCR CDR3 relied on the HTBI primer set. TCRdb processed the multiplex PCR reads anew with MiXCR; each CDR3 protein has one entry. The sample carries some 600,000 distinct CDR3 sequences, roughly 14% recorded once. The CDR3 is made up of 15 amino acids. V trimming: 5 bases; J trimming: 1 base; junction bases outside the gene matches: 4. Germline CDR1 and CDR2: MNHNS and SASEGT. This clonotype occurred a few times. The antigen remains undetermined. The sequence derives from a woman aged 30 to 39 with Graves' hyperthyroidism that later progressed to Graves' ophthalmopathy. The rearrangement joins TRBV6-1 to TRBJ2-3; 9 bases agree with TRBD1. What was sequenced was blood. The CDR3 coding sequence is TGTGCCAGCAGTACTAGGACAGGGGGCACAGATACGCAGTATTTT. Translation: CASSTRTGGTDTQYF.